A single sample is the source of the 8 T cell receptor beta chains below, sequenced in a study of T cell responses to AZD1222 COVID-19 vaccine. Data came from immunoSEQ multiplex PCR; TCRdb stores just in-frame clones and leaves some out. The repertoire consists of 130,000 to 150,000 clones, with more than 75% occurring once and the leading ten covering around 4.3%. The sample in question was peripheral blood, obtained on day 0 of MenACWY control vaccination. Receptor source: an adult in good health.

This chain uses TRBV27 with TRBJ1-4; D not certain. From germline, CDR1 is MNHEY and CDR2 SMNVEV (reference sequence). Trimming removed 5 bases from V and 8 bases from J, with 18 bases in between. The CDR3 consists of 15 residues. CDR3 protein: CASSPRPRNEEKLFF. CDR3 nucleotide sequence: TGTGCCAGCAGTCCCAGGCCCCGAAATGAGGAAAAACTGTTTTTT.

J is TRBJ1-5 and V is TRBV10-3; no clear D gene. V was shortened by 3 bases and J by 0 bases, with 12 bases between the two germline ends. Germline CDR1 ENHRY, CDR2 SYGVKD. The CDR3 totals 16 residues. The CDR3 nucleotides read TGTGCCATCAGTGAATTCGGAGGGCATAGCAATCAGCCCCAGCATTTT. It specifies CAISEFGGHSNQPQHF.

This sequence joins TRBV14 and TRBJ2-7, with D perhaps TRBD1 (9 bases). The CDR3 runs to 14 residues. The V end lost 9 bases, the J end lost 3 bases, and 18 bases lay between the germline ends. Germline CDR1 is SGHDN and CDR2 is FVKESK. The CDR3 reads CASSGTGTLYEQYV. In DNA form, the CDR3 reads TGTGCCAGTAGCGGGACAGGGACCCTCTACGAGCAGTACGTC.

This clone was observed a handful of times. Here the CDR3 reads CASSLGTSDSYEQYV. The CDR3 coding sequence is TGCGCCAGCAGCTTGGGGACTAGCGACTCCTACGAGCAGTACGTC. V gene TRBV5-1 combines with J gene TRBJ2-7; 9 nucleotides line up with TRBD2. Losses at the gene ends were 0 bases for V and 0 bases for J; bases not matched to a gene: 1. Germline assignment: CDR1 SGHRS and CDR2 YFSETQ. The CDR3 sequence is 15 residues long.

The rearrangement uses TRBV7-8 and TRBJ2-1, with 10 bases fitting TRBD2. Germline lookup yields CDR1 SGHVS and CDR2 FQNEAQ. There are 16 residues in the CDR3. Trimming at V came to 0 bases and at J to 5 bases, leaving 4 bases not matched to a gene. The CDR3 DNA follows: TGTGCCAGCAGCTTAGCCAGCGGGGGGGGACACAATGAGCAGTTCTTC. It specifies CASSLASGGGHNEQFF.

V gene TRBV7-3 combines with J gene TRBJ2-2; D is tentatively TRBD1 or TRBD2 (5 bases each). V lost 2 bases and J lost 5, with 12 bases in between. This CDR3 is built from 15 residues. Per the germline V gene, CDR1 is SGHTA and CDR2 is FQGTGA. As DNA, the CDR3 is TGTGCCAGCAGCTTAGAGGGGTACGGGACCGGGGAGCTGTTTTTT. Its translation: CASSLEGYGTGELFF.

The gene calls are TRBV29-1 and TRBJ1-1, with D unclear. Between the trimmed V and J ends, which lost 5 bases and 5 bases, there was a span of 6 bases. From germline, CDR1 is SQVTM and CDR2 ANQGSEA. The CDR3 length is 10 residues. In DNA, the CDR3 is TGCAGCGTTATGACAACTGAAGCTTTCTTT. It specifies CSVMTTEAFF.

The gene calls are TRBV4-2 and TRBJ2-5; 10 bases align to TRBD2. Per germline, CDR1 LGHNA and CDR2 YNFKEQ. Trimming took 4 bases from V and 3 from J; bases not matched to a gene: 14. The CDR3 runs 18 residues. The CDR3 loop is CASSLIRRGLAGEETQYF. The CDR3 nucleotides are TGTGCCAGCAGCCTCATTAGAAGGGGGCTAGCGGGGGAAGAGACCCAGTACTTC.